Presented here are 17 T cell receptor beta chains from one specimen sequenced in a study of T cell repertoires in ileal Crohn's disease. Specified time point: neoterminal ileum biopsy at postoperative endoscopy, about 6 months after surgery. Libraries were prepared by immunoSEQ multiplex PCR; TCRdb keeps only in-frame clonotypes and omits some of them. The table lists 55,000 to 65,000 clones, roughly 89% of them singletons, with about 2.1% in the top ten. Sequenced: ileal tissue. The receptors were sampled from an adult with Crohn's disease.

This chain links TRBV5-1 with TRBJ2-7, with D perhaps TRBD2 (5 bases). Germline CDR1 and CDR2: SGHRS and YFSETQ. V was clipped by 1 base and J by 4 bases, with 12 bases between them. The CDR3 totals 14 residues. CDR3 loop: CASSLNRGSYEQYV. The CDR3 DNA sequence: TGCGCCAGCAGCTTGAACAGAGGGTCTTACGAGCAGTACGTC.

The chain employs TRBV4-1 and TRBJ1-2; no reliable D call. This CDR3 has 16 residues. The V gene's germline CDR1 is MGHRA and CDR2 YSYEKL. V lost 0 bases, J lost 5 bases, and 16 bases lay in between. The CDR3 coding sequence is TGCGCCAGCAGCCAAGATAGGGCTCCCGGAGGGTATGGCTACACCTTC. Protein product: CASSQDRAPGGYGYTF.

The V and J genes are TRBV6-1 and TRBJ2-7, with TRBD1 matching 11 bases. CDR3 length equals 13 residues. V trimming: 6 bases; J trimming: 4 bases; junction bases outside the gene matches: 2. Germline V gene sequence: CDR1 MNHNS, CDR2 SASEGT. CDR3 residues: CASSRDRGYEQYV. DNA for the CDR3: TGTGCCAGCAGCCGGGACAGGGGGTACGAGCAGTACGTC.

This clone was counted only a few times. The J gene is TRBJ1-2, the V gene TRBV28; D unresolved. Germline V gene sequence: CDR1 MDHEN, CDR2 SYDVKM. The CDR3 loop spans 13 amino acids. Trimming removed 5 bases at V and 5 bases at J, with 12 bases between. The CDR3 nucleotides read TGTGCCAGCAGTCCCCGGGGTCGTTATGGCTACACCTTC. Translated, it gives CASSPRGRYGYTF.

The rearrangement uses TRBV7-9 and TRBJ1-1; the match to TRBD1 covers 10 bases. Germline V gives CDR1 SEHNR, CDR2 FQNEAQ (reference sequence). V gave up 5 bases and J gave up 3 bases; unmatched junction bases: 3. CDR3 length: 14 residues. The CDR3 DNA is TGTGCCAGCAGCCCAGGGACAGGGGACACTGAAGCTTTCTTT. It specifies CASSPGTGDTEAFF.

This chain uses TRBV7-9 with TRBJ1-2; D is possibly TRBD1 (5 bases). V was pared by 5 bases and J by 7 bases, with 14 bases between. This CDR3 spans 13 amino acids. The V gene's germline CDR1 is SEHNR and CDR2 FQNEAQ (reference sequence). The CDR3 region has the DNA TGTGCCAGCAGCCCCGCGGGGGGAGTTGGCTACACCTTC. Its translation: CASSPAGGVGYTF.

The genes are TRBV19 and TRBJ1-5, with D possibly TRBD1 on 5 matching bases. The V end lost 3 bases, the J end lost 0 bases, and 12 bases lay between the germline ends. Germline CDR1 reads LNHDA; CDR2 reads SQIVND (reference sequence). CDR3 size: 16 residues. The CDR3 sequence is CASSIWGGVSNQPQHF. CDR3 DNA sequence: TGTGCCAGTAGTATTTGGGGGGGTGTTAGCAATCAGCCCCAGCATTTT.

The rearrangement links TRBV19 to TRBJ1-1; D gene uncertain. CDR3 length: 12 amino acids. Germline-derived CDR1 and CDR2 are LNHDA and SQIVND (reference sequence). Between the trimmed V and J ends, which lost 5 bases and 3 bases, there was a span of 7 bases. CDR3 nucleotide sequence: TGTGCCAGTAGTTTACAGTACACTGAAGCTTTCTTT. The encoded protein is CASSLQYTEAFF.

The rearrangement links TRBV5-6 to TRBJ1-5, with 9 bases fitting TRBD1. The CDR3 runs to 16 residues. Per germline, CDR1 SGHDT and CDR2 YYEEEE. V shed 1 base, J shed 4 bases, and the junction held 6 bases outside the gene matches. DNA of the CDR3: TGTGCCAGCAGCTTGTACAGGGGGCCGTGGAATCAGCCCCAGCATTTT. It specifies CASSLYRGPWNQPQHF.

The chain recombines TRBV6-5 with TRBJ2-3; 12 bases are shared with TRBD2. Trimming took 5 bases from V and 6 from J; bases not matched to a gene: 3. CDR1 and CDR2 from the germline V gene are MNHEY and SVGAGI. CDR3 length: 14 residues. Written as DNA, the CDR3 is TGTGCCAGCAGTCCGCTAGCGGGGGGGGATACGCAGTATTTT. Its protein product is CASSPLAGGDTQYF.

The chain joins TRBV2 to TRBJ2-7; 7 positions agree with TRBD1. The CDR3 contains 13 residues. Germline CDR1 is SNHLY and CDR2 is FYNNEI. The V gene end was trimmed by 6 bases and the J gene end by 2 bases; junction bases not matched to a gene: 4. The CDR3 DNA is TGTGCCAGCAGGGACGACAGGGCCTACGAGCAGTACTTC. Translation gives CASRDDRAYEQYF.

CDR3 sequence: CASSAPGTYTEAFF. The CDR3 DNA sequence: TGCGCCAGCAGCGCCCCGGGTACCTACACTGAAGCTTTCTTT. This sequence joins TRBV5-1 and TRBJ1-1; no clear D gene. Per germline, CDR1 SGHRS and CDR2 YFSETQ. The CDR3 has 14 amino acids. Trimming left V 4 bases short and J 3 bases short, with 13 bases between.

The rearrangement joins TRBV7-9 to TRBJ2-3, with 8 bases identical to TRBD2. Germline values: CDR1 SEHNR, CDR2 FQNEAQ (reference sequence). CDR3 length equals 14 residues. J was trimmed by 4 bases and V by 6 bases; bases with no gene match: 6. The CDR3 reads CASSRAGVSDTQYF. The DNA for the CDR3 is TGTGCCAGCAGTCGAGCGGGAGTGTCAGATACGCAGTATTTT.

The chain uses TRBV2 and TRBJ1-5; D not resolved. Germline V lookup: CDR1 SNHLY, CDR2 FYNNEI. V shed 10 bases and J shed 2 bases, with 12 bases lying between them. CDR3 size: 13 residues. For the CDR3, the DNA is TGTGCCACGGGCCGGGAGGGCAATCAGCCCCAGCATTTT. Its translation: CATGREGNQPQHF.

CDR3 sequence: CASIAGRDNQPQHF. Written as DNA, the CDR3 is TGTGCCAGTATAGCAGGGAGGGACAATCAGCCCCAGCATTTT. This chain joins TRBV19 and TRBJ1-5; D perhaps matches TRBD1 (5 bases). V dropped 7 bases and J dropped 3 bases, with 13 bases sitting between them. The CDR3 totals 14 residues. Looked up from germline, CDR1 is LNHDA and CDR2 is SQIVND (reference sequence).

The chain employs TRBV10-2 and TRBJ1-1; 8 bases fit TRBD1. This CDR3 has 13 residues. The junction had 4 bases not matched to a gene; V was cut back by 6 bases and J by 4 bases. Per the germline V gene, CDR1 is WSHSY and CDR2 is SAAADI. In DNA form, the CDR3 reads TGCGCCAGCAGCCTACAGGGGGGCACTGAAGCTTTCTTT. Encoded protein: CASSLQGGTEAFF.

This clone was counted only a few times. One end of the junction fails to match germline, which may point to a read error. This chain joins TRBV18 and TRBJ1-3, with 8 bases that match TRBD1. The CDR3 is 14 residues long. Germline V gene data show CDR1 as KGHSH and CDR2 as LQKENI. In DNA, the CDR3 is TGTGTCAGCTCACCGGACAGGGCTGGAAACACCATATATTTT. Amino acid sequence: CVSSPDRAGNTIYF.